The next 8 T cell receptor beta chains were all read from a single sample in a study of shared clonotypes between healthy human individuals. The table came from immunoSEQ multiplex PCR; TCRdb's copy has only in-frame clones and leaves some out. The data contain about 1,500,000 clones, roughly 96% of them singletons. The specimen was naive CD4+ T cells sorted from blood. The subset is: CD45RA+ positively selected. The receptors were sampled from a man under 40 in good health.

The chain is built from TRBV29-1 and TRBJ2-1; D uncertain. V dropped 4 bases and J dropped 9 bases, with 10 bases sitting between them. Germline-derived CDR1 and CDR2 are SQVTM and ANQGSEA. The CDR3 spans 11 residues. Here the CDR3 DNA reads TGCAGCGTTGTTCGCATTCCTGAGCAGTTCTTC. Its translation: CSVVRIPEQFF.

The chain recombines TRBV5-6 with TRBJ1-5; 8 positions match TRBD1. CDR3 length: 14 residues. The germline V gene encodes CDR1 SGHDT and CDR2 YYEEEE. With V trimmed by 1 base and J by 6 bases, 3 bases remained unmatched. CDR3 sequence (DNA): TGTGCCAGCAGCTTGCAGGGGGCAGGTCAGCCCCAGCATTTT. It encodes CASSLQGAGQPQHF. The full variable domain, in which reference TRBV5-6 and TRBJ1-5 provide the parts outside the CDR3, is DAGVTQSPTHLIKTRGQQVTLRCSPKSGHDTVSWYQQALGQGPQFIFQYYEEEERQRGNFPDRFSGHQFPNYSSELNVNALLLGDSALYLCASSLQGAGQPQHFGDGTRLSIL.

As concerns this clone: Distinct nucleotide sequences in the sample also encode this CDR3. The chain links TRBV28 to TRBJ1-3; D is unclear. V lost 3 bases, J lost 3 bases, and 0 bases lay in between. The germline V gene encodes CDR1 MDHEN and CDR2 SYDVKM. The CDR3 has 11 residues. The CDR3 here is CASSFGNTIYF. The CDR3 region has the DNA TGTGCCAGCAGTTTTGGAAACACCATATATTTT.

On this clone: Different DNA sequences within this sample yield the same CDR3. This sequence joins TRBV19 and TRBJ2-3, with 7 positions matching TRBD2. Germline V gene data show CDR1 as LNHDA and CDR2 as SQIVND (reference sequence). The length of the CDR3 is 16 residues. J was trimmed by 0 bases and V by 3 bases; bases with no gene match: 6. CDR3 amino acids: CASSIGLAASTDTQYF. The CDR3, as DNA: TGTGCCAGTAGTATCGGGCTAGCGGCTAGCACAGATACGCAGTATTTT.

The chain couples TRBV7-9 to TRBJ2-1; unclear D gene. V was pared by 3 bases and J by 3 bases, with 6 bases between. This CDR3 is 13 amino acids long. Germline CDR1 is SEHNR and CDR2 is FQNEAQ (reference sequence). The CDR3 region has the DNA TGTGCCAGCAGCTTTGACGGCTACAATGAGCAGTTCTTC. Translated, it gives CASSFDGYNEQFF.

V is TRBV28 and J is TRBJ2-7; 10 bases are shared with TRBD2. The ends lost 6 bases at V and 1 base at J; junction bases unmatched: 3. In germline, CDR1 is MDHEN, CDR2 SYDVKM. The length of the CDR3 is 14 residues. This CDR3 reads CASRASGRSYEQYF. In DNA, the CDR3 is TGTGCCAGCAGAGCTAGCGGGAGATCCTACGAGCAGTACTTC. Drawing the rest from reference TRBV28 and TRBJ2-7, the complete variable domain is DVKVTQSSRYLVKRTGEKVFLECVQDMDHENMFWYRQDPGLGLRLIYFSYDVKMKEKGDIPEGYSVSREKKERFSLILESASTNQTSMYLCASRASGRSYEQYFGPGTRLTVT.

This clone was seen just once. V and J are TRBV6-6 and TRBJ2-5, with a tentative D call TRBD2 (6 bases). Germline CDR1 reads MNHNY; CDR2 reads SVGAGI (reference sequence). Trimming pared 0 bases from V and 1 base from J, leaving 12 bases between. The CDR3 is 16 amino acids. The chain's CDR3 is CASSYSGVAAQETQYF. The CDR3 nucleotides read TGTGCCAGCAGTTACTCGGGGGTAGCGGCCCAAGAGACCCAGTACTTC.

This clone was found once. This chain joins TRBV5-4 and TRBJ1-2, with TRBD1 matching 8 bases. The CDR3 is made up of 16 amino acids. The trim removed 3 bases at V and 8 bases at J, leaving 15 bases unmatched. The germline V gene encodes CDR1 SGHNT and CDR2 YYREEE (reference sequence). CDR3 residues: CASSYQGAGSFGGYTF. The CDR3 coding sequence is TGTGCCAGCAGCTACCAGGGGGCGGGGTCTTTCGGAGGCTACACCTTC.